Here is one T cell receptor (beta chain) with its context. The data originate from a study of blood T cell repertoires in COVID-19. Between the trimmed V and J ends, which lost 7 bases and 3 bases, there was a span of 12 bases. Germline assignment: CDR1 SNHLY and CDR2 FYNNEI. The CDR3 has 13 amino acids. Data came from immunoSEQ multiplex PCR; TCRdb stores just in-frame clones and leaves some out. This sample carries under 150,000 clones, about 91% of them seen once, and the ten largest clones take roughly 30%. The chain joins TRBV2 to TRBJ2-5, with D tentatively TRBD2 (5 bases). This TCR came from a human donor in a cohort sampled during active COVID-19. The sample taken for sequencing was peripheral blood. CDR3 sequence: CASKGGDKETQYF. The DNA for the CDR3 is TGTGCCAGCAAAGGAGGAGATAAAGAGACCCAGTACTTC.